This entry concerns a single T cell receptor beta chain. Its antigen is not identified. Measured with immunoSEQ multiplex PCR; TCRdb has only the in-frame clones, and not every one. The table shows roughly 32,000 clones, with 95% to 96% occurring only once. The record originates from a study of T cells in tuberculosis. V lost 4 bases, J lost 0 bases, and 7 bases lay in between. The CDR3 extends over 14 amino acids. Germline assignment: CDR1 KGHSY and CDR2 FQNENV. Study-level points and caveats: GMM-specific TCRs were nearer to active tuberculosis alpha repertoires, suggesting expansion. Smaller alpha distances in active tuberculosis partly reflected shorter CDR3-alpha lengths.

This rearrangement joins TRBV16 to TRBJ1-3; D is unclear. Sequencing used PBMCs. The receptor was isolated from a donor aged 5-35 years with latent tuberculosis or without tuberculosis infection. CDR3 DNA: TGTGCCAGCAGCCCATTTTCCTCTGGAAACACCATATATTTT. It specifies CASSPFSSGNTIYF.